Detailed here is one TCR beta chain. TCRdb keeps only in-frame clones here, not all; method: immunoSEQ multiplex PCR. The table shows about 20,000 clones, with about 87% occurring only once. This sample was included in a study of T cell changes during pregnancy in multiple sclerosis. CDR3 length: 16 residues. The germline V gene has CDR1 LGHNA and CDR2 YSLEER. J lost 5 bases, V lost 0 bases, and 8 bases had no gene match. The V and J genes are TRBV4-3 and TRBJ2-5; 8 bases are shared with TRBD2. The TCR originated in a female donor in good health, enrolled as a control in a pregnancy study. Sample: CD8+ T cells from peripheral blood mononuclear cells, taken in the third trimester of pregnancy. The CDR3 loop reads CASSQDSPGGPETQYF. In DNA form, the CDR3 reads TGCGCCAGCAGCCAAGATAGTCCGGGAGGGCCGGAGACCCAGTACTTC.